This entry lists 8 T cell receptor beta chains sequenced from one sample in a study of T cell responses to AZD1222 COVID-19 vaccine. Measured with immunoSEQ multiplex PCR; TCRdb has only the in-frame clones, and not every one. The repertoire has 45,000 or so clones, around 90% of them found once; the top ten carry 1% to 1.3%. The sample in question was peripheral blood, obtained 28 days after the second AZD1222 dose. The receptors derive from an adult who received the AZD1222 COVID-19 vaccine.

This chain uses TRBV27 with TRBJ1-1; D might be TRBD1 (6 bases). Trimming removed 6 bases from V and 2 bases from J, with 13 bases in between. The CDR3 is made up of 14 amino acids. The germline V gene encodes CDR1 MNHEY and CDR2 SMNVEV (reference sequence). CDR3 nucleotide sequence: TGTGCCAGCAGATCGGTAGGGGGAAACACTGAAGCTTTCTTT. It encodes CASRSVGGNTEAFF.

V and J are TRBV5-1 and TRBJ1-1, with D possibly matching TRBD1 (6 bases). Deletions cut 6 bases from V and 1 base from J, with 13 bases between. CDR3 length: 14 amino acids. CDR1 is SGHRS, CDR2 YFSETQ, per germline. The CDR3 DNA sequence: TGCGCCAGCACCCAAGGGACATCGAACACTGAAGCTTTCTTT. Translation gives CASTQGTSNTEAFF.

This sequence joins TRBV11-2 and TRBJ1-1; a possible D gene is TRBD1 (6 bases). The CDR3 is made up of 15 amino acids. The V end lost 3 bases, the J end lost 7 bases, and 18 bases lay between the germline ends. CDR1 and CDR2 from the germline V gene are SGHAT and FQNNGV. The CDR3 DNA reads as TGTGCCAGCAGCTTCTTCTCGTGGACAGAGTATGAAGCTTTCTTT. It yields the protein CASSFFSWTEYEAFF.

The chain combines TRBV7-2 with TRBJ1-2, with 7 bases that match TRBD1. CDR3 length equals 14 residues. The germline V gene encodes CDR1 SGHTA and CDR2 FQGNSA. V was clipped by 3 bases and J by 3 bases; unmatched bases: 4. The CDR3: CASSFRDSYYGYTF. In nucleotides, the CDR3 is TGTGCCAGCAGCTTTAGGGACAGCTACTATGGCTACACCTTC.

This chain connects TRBV24-1 to TRBJ2-1, with TRBD2 as a possible D gene (5 bases). V was cut by 9 bases and J by 7 bases, with 18 bases left in between. There are 14 residues in the CDR3. Per germline, CDR1 KGHDR and CDR2 SFDVKD. The CDR3 here is CATGRTGLGNEQFF. The CDR3 nucleotides read TGTGCCACCGGAAGAACGGGATTGGGGAATGAGCAGTTCTTC.

The chain has TRBV5-4 and TRBJ2-2; 7 positions agree with TRBD2. This CDR3 has 14 amino acids. V dropped 7 bases and J dropped 7; count of bases not matched to a gene: 10. The V gene's germline CDR1 is SGHNT and CDR2 YYREEE (reference sequence). As DNA, the CDR3 is TGTGCCAGCGGGCTCGCGGGAGCGGGCGGGGAGCTGTTTTTT. Translation gives CASGLAGAGGELFF.

The V call is TRBV4-1, the J call TRBJ2-2, with unresolved D. V was cut by 0 bases and J by 7 bases, with 6 bases left in between. CDR1 and CDR2 (germline): MGHRA, YSYEKL. The CDR3 spans 13 residues. CDR3 nucleotides: TGCGCCAGCAGCCAAGAAGAAGGCGGGGAGCTGTTTTTT. Protein product: CASSQEEGGELFF.

This chain uses TRBV10-3 with TRBJ2-7, with 8 bases lining up with TRBD2. Germline V gene lookup returns CDR1 ENHRY and CDR2 SYGVKD. The CDR3 extends over 19 amino acids. V was clipped by 0 bases and J by 1 base; unmatched bases: 14. For the CDR3, the DNA is TGTGCCATCAGTGAGTCGGGGGGAGGGAACGCGGGAGGTTCCTACGAGCAGTACTTC. Protein sequence: CAISESGGGNAGGSYEQYF.